This T cell receptor (beta chain) was sequenced in a study of cytomegalovirus exposure and HLA in healthy donors. Study findings and constraints: In a later analysis, V- and J-gene trimming of beta chains associated with a DCLRE1C missense variant, replicated independently.

Both 60 Vbeta primers and 13 Jbeta primers went into the PCR. Assay used: immunoSEQ multiplex PCR; TCRdb lists only in-frame clones, some missing. The repertoire consists of about 160,000 clones, with around 84% occurring once and the leading ten covering 7% to 9%. This clone was found once. The antigen remains undetermined. This CDR3 has 14 residues. CDR1 is GTSNPN and CDR2 is SVGIG in the germline V gene (reference sequence). The ends were cut back, 2 bases at V and 7 bases at J, with 14 bases in the middle. The specimen sequenced was PBMCs. This TCR derives from a male donor in good health and CMV-seropositive. J is TRBJ1-4 and V is TRBV30; the D gene is possibly TRBD1 (5 bases). CDR3 region: CAWSSGGAGEKLFF. CDR3 DNA: TGTGCCTGGAGTAGTGGCGGGGCAGGTGAAAAACTGTTTTTT.